The subject of this entry is one TCR beta chain. Its matching antigen is unknown. The data derive from a study of T cells expressing NK-cell markers. Overall study context: Each TCR beta repertoire originated in sorted T cells that were CD3+CD56+NKG2C+, CD3+CD56+NKG2C- or CD3+CD56-NKG2C+. Just one sequenced donor of eight was HCMV-seronegative, while seven were seropositive. Study results and limitations: The share of CD8+ T cells held by dominant NKG2C+ clonotypes was about 1.0-7.5% in several donors. No clear determination of HCMV specificity was made for expanded NKG2C+ T cell clones.

For each CDR3 protein, TCRdb gives one entry from its re-call of the 5' RACE reads, without DNA. Here the sample table reports around 380,000 distinct CDR3 sequences. Germline V gene lookup returns CDR1 SGHRS and CDR2 YFSETQ. The CDR3 consists of 14 residues. This TCR was sampled from a woman aged 45-65 years in good health. Specimen: blood T cells: a sorted CD56 or NKG2C T cell subset, CD4+ or CD8+ T cells, or bulk PBMC T cells (not recorded which). The chain uses TRBV5-1 and TRBJ2-7; TCRdb indicates TRBD1, and absent DNA this call remains unverified. CDR3 protein: CASGRTGGSYEQYF. Together with reference TRBV5-1 and TRBJ2-7, the CDR3 gives the full variable domain: KAGVTQTPRYLIKTRGQQVTLSCSPISGHRSVSWYQQTPGQGLQFLFEYFSETQRNKGNFPGRFSGRQFSNSRSEMNVSTLELGDSALYLCASGRTGGSYEQYFGPGTRLTVT.